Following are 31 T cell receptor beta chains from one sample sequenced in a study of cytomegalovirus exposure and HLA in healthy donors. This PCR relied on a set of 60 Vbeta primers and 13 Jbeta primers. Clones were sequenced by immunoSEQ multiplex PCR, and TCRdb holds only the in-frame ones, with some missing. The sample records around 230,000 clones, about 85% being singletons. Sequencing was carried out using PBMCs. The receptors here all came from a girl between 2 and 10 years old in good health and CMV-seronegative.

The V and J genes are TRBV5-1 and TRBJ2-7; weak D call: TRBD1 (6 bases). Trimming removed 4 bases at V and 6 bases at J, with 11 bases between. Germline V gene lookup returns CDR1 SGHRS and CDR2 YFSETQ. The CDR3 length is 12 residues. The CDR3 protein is CASSGGTTEQYF. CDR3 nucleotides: TGCGCCAGCAGCGGTGGGACAACCGAGCAGTACTTC.

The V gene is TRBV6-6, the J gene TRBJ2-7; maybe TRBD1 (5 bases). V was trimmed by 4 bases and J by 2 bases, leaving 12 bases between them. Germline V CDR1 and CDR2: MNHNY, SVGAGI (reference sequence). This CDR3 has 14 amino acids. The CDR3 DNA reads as TGTGCCAGCAGTTCCATTGTAGGGGCCTACGAGCAGTACTTC. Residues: CASSSIVGAYEQYF.

CDR3: CARIQGADGLWGFLGEQYF. The CDR3 DNA reads TGCGCCAGGATACAGGGGGCCGACGGGTTGTGGGGTTTTTTAGGCGAGCAGTACTTC. The rearrangement links TRBV10-1 to TRBJ2-7; 9 bases align to TRBD1. V was clipped by 9 bases and J by 6 bases; unmatched bases: 27. The CDR3 covers 19 residues. Looked up from germline, CDR1 is WNHNN and CDR2 is SYGVQD (reference sequence).

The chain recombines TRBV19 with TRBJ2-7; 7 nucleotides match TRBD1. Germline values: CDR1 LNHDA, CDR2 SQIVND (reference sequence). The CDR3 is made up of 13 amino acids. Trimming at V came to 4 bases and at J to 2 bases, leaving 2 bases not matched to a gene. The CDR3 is CASSRTGAYEQYF. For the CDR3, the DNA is TGTGCCAGTAGTAGGACAGGAGCCTACGAGCAGTACTTC. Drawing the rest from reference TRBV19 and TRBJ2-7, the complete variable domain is DGGITQSPKYLFRKEGQNVTLSCEQNLNHDAMYWYRQDPGQGLRLIYYSQIVNDFQKGDIAEGYSVSREKKESFPLTVTSAQKNPTAFYLCASSRTGAYEQYFGPGTRLTVT.

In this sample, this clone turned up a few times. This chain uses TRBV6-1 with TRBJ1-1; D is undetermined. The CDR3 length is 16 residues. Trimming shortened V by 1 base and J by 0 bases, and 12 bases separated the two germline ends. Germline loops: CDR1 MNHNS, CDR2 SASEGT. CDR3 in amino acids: CASSEDREGMNTEAFF. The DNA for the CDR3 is TGTGCCAGCAGTGAAGATCGGGAGGGAATGAACACTGAAGCTTTCTTT.

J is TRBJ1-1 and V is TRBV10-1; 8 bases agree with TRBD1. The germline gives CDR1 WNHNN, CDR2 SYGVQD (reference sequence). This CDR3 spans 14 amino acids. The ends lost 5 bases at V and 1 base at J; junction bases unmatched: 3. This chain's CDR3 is CASSWDRTNTEAFF. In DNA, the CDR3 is TGCGCCAGCAGTTGGGACAGGACGAACACTGAAGCTTTCTTT.

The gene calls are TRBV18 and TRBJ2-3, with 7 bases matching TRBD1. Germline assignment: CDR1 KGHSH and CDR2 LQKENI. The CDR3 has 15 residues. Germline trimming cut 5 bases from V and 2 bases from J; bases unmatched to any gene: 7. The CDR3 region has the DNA TGTGCCAGCTCATACCTCGGGACAGACACAGATACGCAGTATTTT. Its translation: CASSYLGTDTDTQYF.

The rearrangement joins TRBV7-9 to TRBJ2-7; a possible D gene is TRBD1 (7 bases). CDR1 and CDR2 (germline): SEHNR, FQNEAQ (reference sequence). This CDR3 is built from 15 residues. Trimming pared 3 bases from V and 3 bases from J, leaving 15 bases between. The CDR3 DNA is TGTGCCAGCAGCTTCCAGGGGGGAGTAAGCTACGAGCAGTACTTC. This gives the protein CASSFQGGVSYEQYF.

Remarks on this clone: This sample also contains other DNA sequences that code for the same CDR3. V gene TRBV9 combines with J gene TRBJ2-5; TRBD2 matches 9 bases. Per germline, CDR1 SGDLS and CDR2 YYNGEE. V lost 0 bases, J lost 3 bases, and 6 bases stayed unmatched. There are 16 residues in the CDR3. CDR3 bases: TGTGCCAGCAGCGTAGGTGGTAGCGGGGGCAAAGAGACCCAGTACTTC. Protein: CASSVGGSGGKETQYF.

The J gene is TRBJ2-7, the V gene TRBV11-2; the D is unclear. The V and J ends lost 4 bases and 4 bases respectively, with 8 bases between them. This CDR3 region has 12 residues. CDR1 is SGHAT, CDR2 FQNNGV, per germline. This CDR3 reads CASSSVSYEQYF. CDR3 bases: TGTGCCAGCAGCTCTGTTTCGTACGAGCAGTACTTC.

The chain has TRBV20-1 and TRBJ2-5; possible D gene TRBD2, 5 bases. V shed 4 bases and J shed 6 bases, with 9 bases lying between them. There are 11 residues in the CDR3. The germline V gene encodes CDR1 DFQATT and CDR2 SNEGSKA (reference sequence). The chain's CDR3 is CSAIPGKTQYF. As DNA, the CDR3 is TGCAGTGCTATCCCCGGGAAGACCCAGTACTTC.

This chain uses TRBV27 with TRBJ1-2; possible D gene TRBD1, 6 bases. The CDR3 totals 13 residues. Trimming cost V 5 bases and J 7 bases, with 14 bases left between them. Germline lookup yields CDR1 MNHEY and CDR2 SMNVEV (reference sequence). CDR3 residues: CASSGGGGGGYTF. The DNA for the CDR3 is TGTGCCAGCAGTGGGGGGGGCGGAGGTGGCTACACCTTC.

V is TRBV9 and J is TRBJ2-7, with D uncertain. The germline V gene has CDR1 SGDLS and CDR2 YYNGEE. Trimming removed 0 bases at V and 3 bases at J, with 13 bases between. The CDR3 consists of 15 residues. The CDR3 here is CASSVERRMIYEQYF. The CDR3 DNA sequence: TGTGCCAGCAGCGTAGAACGGCGGATGATCTACGAGCAGTACTTC.

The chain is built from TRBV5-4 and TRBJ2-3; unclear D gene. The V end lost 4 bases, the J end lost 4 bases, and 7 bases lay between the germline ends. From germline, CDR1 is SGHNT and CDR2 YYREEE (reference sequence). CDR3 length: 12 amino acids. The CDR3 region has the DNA TGTGCCAGCAGCCAAGACTCAGATACGCAGTATTTT. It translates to CASSQDSDTQYF.

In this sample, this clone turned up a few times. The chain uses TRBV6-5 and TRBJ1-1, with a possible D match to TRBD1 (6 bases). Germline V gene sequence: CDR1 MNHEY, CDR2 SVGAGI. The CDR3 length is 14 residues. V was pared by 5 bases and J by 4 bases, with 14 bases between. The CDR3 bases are TGTGCCAGCAGTACAAACCACAGGGTCACTGAAGCTTTCTTT. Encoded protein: CASSTNHRVTEAFF.

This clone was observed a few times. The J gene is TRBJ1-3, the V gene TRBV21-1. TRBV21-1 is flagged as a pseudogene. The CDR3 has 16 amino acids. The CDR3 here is CASSPGGGSSGNTIYF. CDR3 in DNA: TGTGCCAGCAGTCCCGGGGGGGGGAGCTCTGGAAACACCATATATTTT.

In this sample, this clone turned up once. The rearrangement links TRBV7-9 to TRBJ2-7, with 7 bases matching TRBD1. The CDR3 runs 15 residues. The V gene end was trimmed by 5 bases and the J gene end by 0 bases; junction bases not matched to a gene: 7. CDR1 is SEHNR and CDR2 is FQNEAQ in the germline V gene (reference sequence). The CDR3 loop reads CASSHGTANSYEQYF. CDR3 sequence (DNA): TGTGCCAGCAGCCACGGGACAGCCAACTCCTACGAGCAGTACTTC.

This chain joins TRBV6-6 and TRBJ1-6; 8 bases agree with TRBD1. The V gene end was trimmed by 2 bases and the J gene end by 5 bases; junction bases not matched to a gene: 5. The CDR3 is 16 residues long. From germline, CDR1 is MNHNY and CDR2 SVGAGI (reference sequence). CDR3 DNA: TGTGCCAGCAGTTACATGTTGGACAGGGATAATTCACCCCTCCACTTT. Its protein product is CASSYMLDRDNSPLHF.

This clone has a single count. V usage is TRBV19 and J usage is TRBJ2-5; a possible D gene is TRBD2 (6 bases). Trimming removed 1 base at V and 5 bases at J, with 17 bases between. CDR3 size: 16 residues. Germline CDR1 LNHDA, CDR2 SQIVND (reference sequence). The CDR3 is CASSIVPGGPKETQYF. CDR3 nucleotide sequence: TGTGCCAGTAGTATAGTCCCAGGAGGGCCGAAGGAGACCCAGTACTTC.

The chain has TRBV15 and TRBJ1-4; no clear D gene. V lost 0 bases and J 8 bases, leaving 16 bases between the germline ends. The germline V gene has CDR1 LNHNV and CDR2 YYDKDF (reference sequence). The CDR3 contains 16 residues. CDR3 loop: CATSRDRRPGNEKLFF. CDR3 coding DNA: TGTGCCACCAGCAGAGATCGACGCCCGGGTAACGAAAAACTGTTTTTT.

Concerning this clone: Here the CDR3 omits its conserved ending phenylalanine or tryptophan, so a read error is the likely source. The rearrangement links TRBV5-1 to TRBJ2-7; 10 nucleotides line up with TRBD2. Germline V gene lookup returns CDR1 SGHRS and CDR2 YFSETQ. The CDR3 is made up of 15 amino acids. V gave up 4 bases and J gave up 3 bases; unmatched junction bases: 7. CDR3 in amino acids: CASSSSSGGNYEQYL. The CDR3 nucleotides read TGCGCCAGCAGCAGCTCTAGCGGGGGCAACTACGAGCAGTACCTC.

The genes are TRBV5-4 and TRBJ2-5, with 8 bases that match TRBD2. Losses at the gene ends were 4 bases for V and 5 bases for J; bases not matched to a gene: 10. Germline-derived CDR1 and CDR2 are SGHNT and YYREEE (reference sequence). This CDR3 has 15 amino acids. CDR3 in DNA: TGTGCCAGCAGCCGCGCGGGGGGAGGGGACGAGACCCAGTACTTC. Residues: CASSRAGGGDETQYF. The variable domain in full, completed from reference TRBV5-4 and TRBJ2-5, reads ETGVTQSPTHLIKTRGQQVTLRCSSQSGHNTVSWYQQALGQGPQFIFQYYREEENGRGNFPPRFSGLQFPNYSSELNVNALELDDSALYLCASSRAGGGDETQYFGPGTRLLVL.

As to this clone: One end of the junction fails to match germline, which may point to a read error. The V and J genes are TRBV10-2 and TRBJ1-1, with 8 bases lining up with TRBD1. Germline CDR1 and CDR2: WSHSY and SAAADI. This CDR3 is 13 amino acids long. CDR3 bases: TGCGCCAGCGGTGACAGGGGCAACACTGAAGCTTTCTTT. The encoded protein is CASGDRGNTEAFF.

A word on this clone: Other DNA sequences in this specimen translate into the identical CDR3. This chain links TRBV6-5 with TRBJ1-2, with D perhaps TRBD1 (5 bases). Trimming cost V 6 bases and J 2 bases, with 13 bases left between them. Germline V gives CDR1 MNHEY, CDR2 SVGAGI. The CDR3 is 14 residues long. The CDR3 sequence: CASSPLQGNYGYTF. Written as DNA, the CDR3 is TGTGCCAGCAGCCCCCTCCAGGGAAACTATGGCTACACCTTC.

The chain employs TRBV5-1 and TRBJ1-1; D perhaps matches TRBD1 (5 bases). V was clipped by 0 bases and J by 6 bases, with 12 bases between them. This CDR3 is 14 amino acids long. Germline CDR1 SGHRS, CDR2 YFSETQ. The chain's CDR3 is CASSLEPQVAEAFF. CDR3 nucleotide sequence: TGCGCCAGCAGCTTGGAACCACAGGTGGCTGAAGCTTTCTTT.

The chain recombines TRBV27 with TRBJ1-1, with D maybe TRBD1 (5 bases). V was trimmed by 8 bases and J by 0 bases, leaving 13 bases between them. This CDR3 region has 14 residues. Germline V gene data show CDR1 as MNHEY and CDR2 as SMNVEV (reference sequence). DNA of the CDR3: TGTGCCAGCGGCGGGGGAGGCATGAACACTGAAGCTTTCTTT. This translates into CASGGGGMNTEAFF.

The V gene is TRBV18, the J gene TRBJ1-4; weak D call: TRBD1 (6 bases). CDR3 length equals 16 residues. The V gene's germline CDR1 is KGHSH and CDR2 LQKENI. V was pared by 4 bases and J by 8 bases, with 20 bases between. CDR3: CASSLAGVRGGEKLFF. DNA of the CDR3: TGTGCCAGCTCACTCGCCGGGGTCCGAGGGGGAGAAAAACTGTTTTTT.

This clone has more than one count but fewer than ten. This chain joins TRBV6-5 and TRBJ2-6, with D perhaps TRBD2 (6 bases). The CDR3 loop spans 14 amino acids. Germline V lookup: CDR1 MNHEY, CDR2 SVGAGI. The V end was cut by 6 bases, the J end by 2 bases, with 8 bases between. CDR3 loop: CASSSGAGANVLTF. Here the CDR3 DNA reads TGTGCCAGCAGCTCGGGGGCTGGGGCCAACGTCCTGACTTTC.

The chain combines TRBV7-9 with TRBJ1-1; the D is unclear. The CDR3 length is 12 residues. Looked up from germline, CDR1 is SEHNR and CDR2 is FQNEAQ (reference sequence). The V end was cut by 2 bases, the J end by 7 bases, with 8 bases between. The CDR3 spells CASSLQEVEAFF. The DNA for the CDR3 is TGTGCCAGCAGCTTACAGGAGGTTGAAGCTTTCTTT.

The CDR3 DNA reads as TGTGCCAGCAGCTTAAGTGGGCCCAGGTTGGATACGCAGTATTTT. It yields the protein CASSLSGPRLDTQYF. V and J are TRBV7-3 and TRBJ2-3; D not certain. Germline assignment: CDR1 SGHTA and CDR2 FQGTGA. The CDR3 extends over 15 amino acids. The ends were cut back, 1 base at V and 6 bases at J, with 14 bases in the middle.

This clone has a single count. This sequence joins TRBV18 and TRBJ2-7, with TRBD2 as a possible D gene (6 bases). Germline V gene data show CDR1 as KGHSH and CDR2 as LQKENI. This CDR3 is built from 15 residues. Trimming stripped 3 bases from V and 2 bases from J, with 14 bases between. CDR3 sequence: CASSPRDGSTYEQYF. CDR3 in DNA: TGTGCCAGCTCACCCCGAGACGGGAGTACCTACGAGCAGTACTTC.